Following are 18 T cell receptor beta chains from one sample sequenced in a study of T cell changes during pregnancy in multiple sclerosis. Profiling relied on immunoSEQ multiplex PCR, and the TCRdb table lists in-frame clones only, not all of them. The table shows fewer than 40,000 clones, with over 90% occurring only once. The source was CD4+ T cells from peripheral blood mononuclear cells, collected after pregnancy. These receptors originate from a female donor in good health, enrolled as a control in a pregnancy study.

The V call is TRBV6-6, the J call TRBJ2-7; 10 bases line up with TRBD1. Germline CDR1 is MNHNY and CDR2 is SVGAGI (reference sequence). This CDR3 is 15 amino acids long. The junction had 5 bases not matched to a gene; V was cut back by 6 bases and J by 0 bases. The CDR3 here is CASRLGDRGSYEQYF. The CDR3 nucleotides read TGTGCCAGCAGACTAGGGGACAGGGGCTCCTACGAGCAGTACTTC.

This clone was found once. The gene calls are TRBV11-2 and TRBJ2-5, with TRBD2 as a possible D gene (5 bases). There are 11 residues in the CDR3. The V and J ends lost 5 bases and 9 bases respectively, with 10 bases between them. Per germline, CDR1 SGHAT and CDR2 FQNNGV. The CDR3 nucleotides read TGTGCCAGCAGCCACACTAGTGCCCAGTACTTC. This codes for CASSHTSAQYF.

This chain uses TRBV11-2 with TRBJ1-2; D might be TRBD1 (6 bases). This CDR3 region has 13 residues. Trimming took off 0 bases at V and 4 bases at J, with 6 bases between the two ends. The V gene's germline CDR1 is SGHAT and CDR2 FQNNGV. In nucleotides, the CDR3 is TGTGCCAGCAGCTTAGACAGGGGCTATGGCTACACCTTC. It codes for CASSLDRGYGYTF.

The rearrangement links TRBV4-1 to TRBJ1-4, with TRBD1 identical over 9 bases. V shed 4 bases and J 6 bases; nucleotides not matched to a gene: 12. The CDR3 totals 17 residues. CDR1 and CDR2 from the germline V gene are MGHRA and YSYEKL. In DNA form, the CDR3 reads TGCGCCAGCAGCCCGAAGTCCGGACAGGGGATAGATGAAAAACTGTTTTTT. The encoded protein is CASSPKSGQGIDEKLFF.

This chain links TRBV29-1 with TRBJ1-2; D is possibly TRBD1 (6 bases). Trimming took off 3 bases at V and 9 bases at J, with 14 bases between the two ends. This CDR3 is built from 12 residues. Germline loops: CDR1 SQVTM, CDR2 ANQGSEA. The DNA for the CDR3 is TGCAGCGTTGATGAACAGGGCGGTAGCTACACCTTC. This sequence encodes CSVDEQGGSYTF. Full variable domain (remainder filled in from reference TRBV29-1 and TRBJ1-2): SAVISQKPSRDICQRGTSLTIQCQVDSQVTMMFWYRQQPGQSLTLIATANQGSEATYESGFVIDKFPISRPNLTFSTLTVSNMSPEDSSIYLCSVDEQGGSYTFGSGTRLTVV.

V gene TRBV2 combines with J gene TRBJ2-7; TRBD1 matches 7 bases. J was trimmed by 4 bases and V by 4 bases; bases with no gene match: 1. The CDR3 totals 12 residues. Germline CDR1 reads SNHLY; CDR2 reads FYNNEI. CDR3 nucleotides: TGTGCCAGCAGTGCCAGGGGGTACGAGCAGTACTTC. The encoded protein is CASSARGYEQYF.

This clone has a handful of counts. CDR3 residues: CASSPPSSPGTGELFF. In DNA form, the CDR3 reads TGTGCCAGCTCACCTCCATCTAGTCCGGGGACCGGGGAGCTGTTTTTT. The gene calls are TRBV18 and TRBJ2-2, with a weak D call TRBD2 (5 bases). The V end lost 3 bases, the J end lost 5 bases, and 16 bases lay between the germline ends. From germline, CDR1 is KGHSH and CDR2 LQKENI. The CDR3 extends over 16 amino acids.

The chain carries TRBV7-2 and TRBJ1-5; 7 bases fit TRBD1. Germline V gene lookup returns CDR1 SGHTA and CDR2 FQGNSA. The CDR3 consists of 14 residues. V shed 5 bases and J 2 bases; nucleotides not matched to a gene: 3. The CDR3 region has the DNA TGTGCCAGCAGCCCCACAGGGGGCAATCAGCCCCAGCATTTT. It codes for CASSPTGGNQPQHF. Filled out from reference TRBV7-2 and TRBJ1-5, the complete variable domain reads GAGVSQSPSNKVTEKGKDVELRCDPISGHTALYWYRQSLGQGLEFLIYFQGNSAPDKSGLPSDRFSAERTGGSVSTLTIQRTQQEDSAVYLCASSPTGGNQPQHFGDGTRLSIL.

The CDR3 region has the DNA TGTGCCAGCAGCTTGACGGCTAGCGGGAGGAGGGATACGCAGTATTTT. Protein: CASSLTASGRRDTQYF. The rearrangement joins TRBV5-6 to TRBJ2-3, with 11 bases identical to TRBD2. Germline V lookup: CDR1 SGHDT, CDR2 YYEEEE. The CDR3 sequence is 16 residues long. Losses at the gene ends were 1 base for V and 6 bases for J; bases not matched to a gene: 7. The variable domain in full, with the rest retrieved from reference TRBV5-6 and TRBJ2-3, is DAGVTQSPTHLIKTRGQQVTLRCSPKSGHDTVSWYQQALGQGPQFIFQYYEEEERQRGNFPDRFSGHQFPNYSSELNVNALLLGDSALYLCASSLTASGRRDTQYFGPGTRLTVL.

The chain combines TRBV19 with TRBJ2-7; 10 nucleotides align to TRBD1. CDR3 length: 14 amino acids. With V trimmed by 5 bases and J by 2 bases, 3 bases remained unmatched. Germline CDR1 and CDR2: LNHDA and SQIVND (reference sequence). In nucleotides, the CDR3 is TGTGCCAGTAGTCGGGACAGGGGTACCTACGAGCAGTACTTC. It is translated as CASSRDRGTYEQYF.

The chain joins TRBV30 to TRBJ1-1; D is undetermined. This CDR3 comprises 17 residues. Per the germline V gene, CDR1 is GTSNPN and CDR2 is SVGIG (reference sequence). Trimming took off 1 base at V and 0 bases at J, with 18 bases between the two ends. The CDR3 region is CAWSGGQYPIMNTEAFF. In DNA, the CDR3 is TGTGCCTGGAGTGGTGGGCAGTATCCTATCATGAACACTGAAGCTTTCTTT.

This clone has a handful of counts. The chain is built from TRBV6-6 and TRBJ2-2; the D gene is possibly TRBD1 (6 bases). The CDR3 contains 15 residues. The germline CDR1 and CDR2 sequences are MNHNY and SVGAGI (reference sequence). Trimming left V 8 bases short and J 7 bases short, with 20 bases between. The CDR3 DNA follows: TGTGCCAGCCGCGTGATACAGGGCCGTGGCGGGGAGCTGTTTTTT. Its translation is CASRVIQGRGGELFF.

Comments on this clone: No DNA is shown, since the ends of the CDR3 on it are uncertain; the CDR3 is the one TCRdb lists. The chain recombines TRBV27 with TRBJ2-1; whether TRBD1, the table's D call, matches the DNA was not checked. The CDR3 numbers 15 amino acids, ends counted. CDR1 and CDR2 from the germline V gene are MNHEY and SMNVEV (reference sequence). The CDR3 region is CAPGTFYNCYNEQFF.

The chain is built from TRBV2 and TRBJ2-3; D is possibly TRBD1 (5 bases). CDR3 length: 17 residues. Trimming left V 1 base short and J 0 bases short, with 14 bases between. Germline CDR1 is SNHLY and CDR2 is FYNNEI. CDR3 in amino acids: CASSEVPTVLSTDTQYF. CDR3 in DNA: TGTGCCAGCAGTGAAGTGCCGACAGTTCTTAGCACAGATACGCAGTATTTT. Supplemented by reference TRBV2 and TRBJ2-3, the full variable domain reads EPEVTQTPSHQVTQMGQEVILRCVPISNHLYFYWYRQILGQKVEFLVSFYNNEISEKSEIFDDQFSVERPDGSNFTLKIRSTKLEDSAMYFCASSEVPTVLSTDTQYFGPGTRLTVL.

The chain recombines TRBV10-3 with TRBJ2-3; 15 nucleotides match TRBD2. J lost 6 bases, V lost 6 bases, and 4 bases had no gene match. Germline V gives CDR1 ENHRY, CDR2 SYGVKD. The CDR3 runs to 15 residues. The CDR3 loop reads CAISFGLAGGDTQYF. CDR3 sequence (DNA): TGTGCCATCAGCTTCGGACTAGCGGGAGGGGATACGCAGTATTTT.

The rearrangement uses TRBV10-3 and TRBJ2-7; 11 bases map to TRBD2. The CDR3 covers 16 residues. With 4 bases clipped from V and 0 bases from J, the junction kept 5 bases outside the gene matches. Germline V gene sequence: CDR1 ENHRY, CDR2 SYGVKD. The CDR3 spells CAISGATSGVSYEQYF. CDR3 coding DNA: TGTGCCATCAGTGGGGCGACTAGCGGGGTCTCCTACGAGCAGTACTTC.

Remarks on this clone: In this CDR3 the conserved last residue, phenylalanine or tryptophan, is missing, so a read error is likely. The limits of the CDR3 on the DNA are not certain, so only TCRdb's listed CDR3 is given. The rearrangement joins TRBV5-8 to TRBJ2-7; TRBD2 reflects the table's D call only, with no check against the DNA. Germline lookup yields CDR1 SGHTS and CDR2 YDEGEE. The CDR3 sequence runs 9 residues, both termini included. The CDR3 reads CAPSGGPEG.

The genes are TRBV7-9 and TRBJ2-5; D might be TRBD1 (5 bases). The CDR3 sequence is 14 residues long. V lost 5 bases and J 2 bases, leaving 12 bases between the germline ends. Germline values: CDR1 SEHNR, CDR2 FQNEAQ (reference sequence). CDR3 sequence: CASSLMAGQETQYF. The CDR3 DNA follows: TGTGCCAGCAGCCTTATGGCAGGGCAAGAGACCCAGTACTTC. Drawing the rest from reference TRBV7-9 and TRBJ2-5, the complete variable domain is DTGVSQNPRHKITKRGQNVTFRCDPISEHNRLYWYRQTLGQGPEFLTYFQNEAQLEKSRLLSDRFSAERPKGSFSTLEIQRTEQGDSAMYLCASSLMAGQETQYFGPGTRLLVL.